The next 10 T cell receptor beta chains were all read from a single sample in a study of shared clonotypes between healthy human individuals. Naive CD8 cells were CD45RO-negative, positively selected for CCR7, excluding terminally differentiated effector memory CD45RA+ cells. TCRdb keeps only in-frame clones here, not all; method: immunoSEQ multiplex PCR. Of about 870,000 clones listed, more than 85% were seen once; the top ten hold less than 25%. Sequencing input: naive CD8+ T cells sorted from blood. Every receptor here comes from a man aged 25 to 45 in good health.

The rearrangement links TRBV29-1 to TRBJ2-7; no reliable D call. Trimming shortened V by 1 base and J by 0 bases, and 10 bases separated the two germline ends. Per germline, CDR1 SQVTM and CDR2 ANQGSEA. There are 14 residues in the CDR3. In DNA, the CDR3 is TGCAGCGTTGAAGGCGACACCAGCTCCTACGAGCAGTACTTC. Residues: CSVEGDTSSYEQYF.

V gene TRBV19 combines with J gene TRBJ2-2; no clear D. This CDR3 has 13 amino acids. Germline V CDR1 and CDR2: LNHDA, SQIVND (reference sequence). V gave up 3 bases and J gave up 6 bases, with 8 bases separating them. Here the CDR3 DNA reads TGTGCCAGTAGTATGGGTTGGGCCGGGGAGCTGTTTTTT. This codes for CASSMGWAGELFF.

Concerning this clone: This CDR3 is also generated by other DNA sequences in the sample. The CDR3 loop is CASSQGRGSYEQYF. In nucleotides, the CDR3 is TGCGCCAGCAGCCAAGGGAGAGGTTCCTACGAGCAGTACTTC. This sequence joins TRBV4-3 and TRBJ2-7; D ambiguous. The CDR3 runs 14 residues. Trimming left V 1 base short and J 1 base short, with 8 bases between. Per germline, CDR1 LGHNA and CDR2 YSLEER.

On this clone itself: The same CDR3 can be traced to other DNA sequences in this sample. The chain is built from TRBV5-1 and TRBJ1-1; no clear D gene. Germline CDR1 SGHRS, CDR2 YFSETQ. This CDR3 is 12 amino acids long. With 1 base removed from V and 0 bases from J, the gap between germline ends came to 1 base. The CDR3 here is CASSLLNTEAFF. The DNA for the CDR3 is TGCGCCAGCAGCTTGTTGAACACTGAAGCTTTCTTT.

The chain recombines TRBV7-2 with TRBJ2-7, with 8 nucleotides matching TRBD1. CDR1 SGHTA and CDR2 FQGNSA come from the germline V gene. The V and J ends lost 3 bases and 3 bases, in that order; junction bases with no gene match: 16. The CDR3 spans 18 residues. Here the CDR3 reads CASSFDKSSGTGNYEQYF. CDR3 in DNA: TGTGCCAGCAGCTTCGACAAGAGTTCCGGGACAGGAAACTACGAGCAGTACTTC.

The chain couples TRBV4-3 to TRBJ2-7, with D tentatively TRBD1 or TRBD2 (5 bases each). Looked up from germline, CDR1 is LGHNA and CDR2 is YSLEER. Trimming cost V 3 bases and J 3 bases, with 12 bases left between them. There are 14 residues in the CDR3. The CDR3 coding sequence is TGCGCCAGCAGCCAGGGACCGGGGATCTACGAGCAGTACTTC. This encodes CASSQGPGIYEQYF.

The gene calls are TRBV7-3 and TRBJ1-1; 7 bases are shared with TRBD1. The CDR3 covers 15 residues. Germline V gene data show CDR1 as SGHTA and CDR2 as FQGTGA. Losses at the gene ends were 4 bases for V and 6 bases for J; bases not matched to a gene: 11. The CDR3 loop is CASSSQGWRMAEAFF. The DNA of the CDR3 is TGTGCCAGCAGCTCACAGGGGTGGAGAATGGCTGAAGCTTTCTTT.

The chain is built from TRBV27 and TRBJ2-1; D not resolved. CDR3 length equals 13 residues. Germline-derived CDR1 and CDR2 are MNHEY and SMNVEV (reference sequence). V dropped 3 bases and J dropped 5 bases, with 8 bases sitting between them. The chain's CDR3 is CASSFSRNNEQFF. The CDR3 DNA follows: TGTGCCAGCAGTTTCAGCAGAAACAATGAGCAGTTCTTC.

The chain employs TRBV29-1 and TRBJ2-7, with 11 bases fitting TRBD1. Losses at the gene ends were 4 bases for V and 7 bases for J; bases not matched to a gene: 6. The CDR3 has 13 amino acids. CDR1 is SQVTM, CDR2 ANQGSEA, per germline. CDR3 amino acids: CSVAGQGAQEQYF. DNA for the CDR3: TGCAGCGTTGCTGGACAGGGGGCGCAGGAGCAGTACTTC.

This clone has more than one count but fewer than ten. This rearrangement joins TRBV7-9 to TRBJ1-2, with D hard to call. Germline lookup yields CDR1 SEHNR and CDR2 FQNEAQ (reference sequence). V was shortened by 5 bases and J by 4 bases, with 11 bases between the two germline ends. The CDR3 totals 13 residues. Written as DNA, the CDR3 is TGTGCCAGCAGCCCTCAAGGAGGCTATGGCTACACCTTC. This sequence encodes CASSPQGGYGYTF.